Below, one TCR beta chain is given with its context. Its target is unknown. This entry is derived from a study of T cell responses to AZD1222 COVID-19 vaccine. The CDR3 is 16 residues long. Germline CDR1 and CDR2: SGDLS and YYNGEE. The ends lost 4 bases at V and 7 bases at J; junction bases unmatched: 11. The assay was immunoSEQ multiplex PCR, and TCRdb's table has in-frame clones only and misses some. This sample has about 140,000 clones, with about 89% found just once. Study-wide results and limits: Repertoire samples came only from after the peak T cell response.

The V and J genes are TRBV9 and TRBJ2-2; 9 bases are shared with TRBD1. The clonotype comes from an adult who received the MenACWY meningococcal vaccine as a control. The sequenced sample was peripheral blood, obtained 28 days after the second dose of the MenACWY control vaccine. The DNA of the CDR3 is TGTGCCAGCAGCCCCCGGGACAGGGCGGGCGTCGGGGAGCTGTTTTTT. Protein sequence: CASSPRDRAGVGELFF.